The clone carrying this TCR beta chain has ten or more counts. What it binds is not known. The CDR3 runs to 17 residues. V was cut by 5 bases and J by 0 bases, with 17 bases left in between. The germline CDR1 and CDR2 sequences are SGHAT and FQNNGV. The source of the sample is a study of T-cell memory formation after mild COVID-19. Study-wide results and limits: In second-wave clones peaking day 37, SARS-CoV-2 specificity remained unconfirmed. Contracting clones, day 15 to 85, had balanced CD4/CD8, and later expanders favored CD4+. Some responding clones appeared in pre-infection memory, suggesting cross-reactive memory joined.

In TCRdb, the 5' RACE reads were re-called with MiXCR into one record per CDR3 protein. The sample lists roughly 600,000 distinct CDR3 sequences, about a sixth occurring once. This sequence joins TRBV11-2 and TRBJ2-4, with D possibly matching TRBD2 (6 bases). The sample was PBMCs or a T cell subset sorted from them (not recorded which). The clonotype comes from an adult woman who had mild COVID-19 (a few samples of this study predate the infection). Cell type and time point are not known. The CDR3 loop reads CASSPRGGDIAKNIQYF. CDR3 in DNA: TGTGCCAGCAGCCCCCGAGGCGGGGATATAGCCAAAAACATTCAGTACTTC. The variable domain in full, with the rest retrieved from reference TRBV11-2 and TRBJ2-4, is EAGVAQSPRYKIIEKRQSVAFWCNPISGHATLYWYQQILGQGPKLLIQFQNNGVVDDSQLPKDRFSAERLKGVDSTLKIQPAKLEDSAVYLCASSPRGGDIAKNIQYFGAGTRLSVL.